This TCR beta chain was documented in a study of neurological immune-mediated disorders. The CDR3 totals 14 residues. Germline V gene lookup returns CDR1 DFQATT and CDR2 SNEGSKA (reference sequence). With V trimmed by 5 bases and J by 8 bases, 11 bases remained unmatched. This clonotype was found many times. The cDNA was generated by 5'RACE with 10-nucleotide random UMIs. TCRdb ran MiXCR on the 5' RACE reads and lists one entry per CDR3 protein. The sample consists of 25,000 to 35,000 distinct CDR3 sequences, over 3% of them appearing once. This chain uses TRBV20-1 with TRBJ2-1, with TRBD2 matching 8 bases. The clonotype comes from a woman in her 30s with multiple sclerosis. Sequenced sample: PBMCs. CDR3 coding DNA: TGCAGTGCTTCCGGGACTAGAGGGAGAGATGAGCAGTTCTTC. Its protein is CSASGTRGRDEQFF.